This T cell receptor (beta chain) was identified during a study of cytomegalovirus exposure and HLA in healthy donors. Study-wide background: Falling in the Caucasian-associated ancestry cluster were 81% of 398 genotyped donors.

The PCR made use of 60 Vbeta and 13 Jbeta primers. This table comes from immunoSEQ multiplex PCR, and its TCRdb copy is limited to in-frame clones, with some not included. The table has 90,000 or so clones, roughly four fifths seen once. J gave up 4 bases and V 1 base, and 8 bases lay outside the gene matches. The CDR3 is 15 amino acids. Germline-derived CDR1 and CDR2 are SGHRS and YFSETQ. Sequencing was performed on PBMCs. The sequence was obtained from a man aged 25 to 45 in good health and CMV-seropositive. V usage is TRBV5-1 and J usage is TRBJ2-7; 7 positions agree with TRBD2. This chain's CDR3 is CASSLRAGEGYEQYF. The DNA of the CDR3 is TGCGCCAGCAGCTTGCGTGCGGGAGAAGGGTACGAGCAGTACTTC.